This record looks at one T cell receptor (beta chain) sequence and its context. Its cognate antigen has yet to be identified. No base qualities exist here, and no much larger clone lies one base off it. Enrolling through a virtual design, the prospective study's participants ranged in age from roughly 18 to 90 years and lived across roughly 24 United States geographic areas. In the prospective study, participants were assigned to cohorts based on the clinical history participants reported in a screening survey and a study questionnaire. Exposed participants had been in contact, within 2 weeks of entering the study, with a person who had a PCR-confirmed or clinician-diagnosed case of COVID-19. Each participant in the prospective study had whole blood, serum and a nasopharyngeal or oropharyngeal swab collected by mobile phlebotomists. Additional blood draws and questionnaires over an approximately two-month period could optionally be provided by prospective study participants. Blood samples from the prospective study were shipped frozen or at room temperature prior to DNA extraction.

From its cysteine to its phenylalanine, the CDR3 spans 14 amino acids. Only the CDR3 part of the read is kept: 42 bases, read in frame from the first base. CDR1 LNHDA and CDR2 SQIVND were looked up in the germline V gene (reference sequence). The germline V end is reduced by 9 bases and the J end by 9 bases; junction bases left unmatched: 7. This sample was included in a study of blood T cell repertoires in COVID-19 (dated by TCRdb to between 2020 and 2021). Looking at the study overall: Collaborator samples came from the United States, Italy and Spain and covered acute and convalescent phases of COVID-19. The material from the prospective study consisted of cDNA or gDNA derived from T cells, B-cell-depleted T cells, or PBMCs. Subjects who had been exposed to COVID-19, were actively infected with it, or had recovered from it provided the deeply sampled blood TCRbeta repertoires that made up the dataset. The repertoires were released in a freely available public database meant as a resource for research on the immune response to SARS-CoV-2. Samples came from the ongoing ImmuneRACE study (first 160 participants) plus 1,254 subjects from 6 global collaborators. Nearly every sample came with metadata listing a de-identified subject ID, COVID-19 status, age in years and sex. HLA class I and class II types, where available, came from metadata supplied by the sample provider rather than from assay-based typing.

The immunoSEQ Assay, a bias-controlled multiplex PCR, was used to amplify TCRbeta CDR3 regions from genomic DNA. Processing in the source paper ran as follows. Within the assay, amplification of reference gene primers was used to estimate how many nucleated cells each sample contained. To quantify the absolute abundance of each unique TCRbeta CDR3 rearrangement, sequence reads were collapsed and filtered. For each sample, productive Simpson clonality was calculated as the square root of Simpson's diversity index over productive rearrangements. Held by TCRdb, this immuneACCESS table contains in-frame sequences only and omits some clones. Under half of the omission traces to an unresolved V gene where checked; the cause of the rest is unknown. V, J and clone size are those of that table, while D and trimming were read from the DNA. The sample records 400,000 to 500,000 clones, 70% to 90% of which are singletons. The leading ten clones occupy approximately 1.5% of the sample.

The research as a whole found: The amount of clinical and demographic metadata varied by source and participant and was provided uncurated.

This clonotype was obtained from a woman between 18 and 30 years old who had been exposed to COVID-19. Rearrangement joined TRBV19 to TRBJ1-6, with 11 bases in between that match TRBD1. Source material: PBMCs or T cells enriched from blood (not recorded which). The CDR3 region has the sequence CASGGQGVGSPLHF. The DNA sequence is TGTGCCAGCGGGGGACAGGGGGTGGGTTCACCCCTCCACTTT.